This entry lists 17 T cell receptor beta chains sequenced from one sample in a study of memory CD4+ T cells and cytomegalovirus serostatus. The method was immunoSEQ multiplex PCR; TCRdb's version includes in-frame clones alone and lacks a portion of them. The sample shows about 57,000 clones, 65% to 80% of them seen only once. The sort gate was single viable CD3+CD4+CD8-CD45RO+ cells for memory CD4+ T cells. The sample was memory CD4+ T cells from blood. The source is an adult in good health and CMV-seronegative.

In DNA, the CDR3 is TGCGCCAGCAGCTTGTCGAGCGGAACATACGAGCAGTACTTC. Its translation is CASSLSSGTYEQYF. The chain recombines TRBV5-1 with TRBJ2-7, with D possibly matching TRBD2 (5 bases). Germline lookup yields CDR1 SGHRS and CDR2 YFSETQ. Trimming left V 1 base short and J 4 bases short, with 12 bases between. The CDR3 has 14 residues.

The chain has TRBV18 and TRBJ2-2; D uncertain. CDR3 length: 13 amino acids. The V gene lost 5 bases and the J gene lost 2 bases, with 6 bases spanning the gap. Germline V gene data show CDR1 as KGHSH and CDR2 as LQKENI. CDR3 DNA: TGTGCCAGCTCAGCGACAAACACCGGGGAGCTGTTTTTT. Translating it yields CASSATNTGELFF.

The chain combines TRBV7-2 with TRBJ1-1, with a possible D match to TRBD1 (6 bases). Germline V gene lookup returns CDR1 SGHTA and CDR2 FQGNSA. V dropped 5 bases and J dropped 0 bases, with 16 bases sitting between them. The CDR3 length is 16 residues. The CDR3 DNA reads TGTGCCAGCAGCGAAAACGGACAGCTTTTGAACACTGAAGCTTTCTTT. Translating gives CASSENGQLLNTEAFF.

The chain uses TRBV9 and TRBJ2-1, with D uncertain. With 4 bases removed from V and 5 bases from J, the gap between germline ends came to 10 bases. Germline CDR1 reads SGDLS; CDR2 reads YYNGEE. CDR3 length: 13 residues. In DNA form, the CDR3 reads TGTGCCAGCAGCCCCGACATGAACAATGAGCAGTTCTTC. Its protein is CASSPDMNNEQFF.

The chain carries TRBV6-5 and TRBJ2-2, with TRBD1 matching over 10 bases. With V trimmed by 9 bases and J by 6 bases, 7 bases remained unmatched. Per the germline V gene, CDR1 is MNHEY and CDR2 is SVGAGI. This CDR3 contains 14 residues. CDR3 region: CARWTGGISGELFF. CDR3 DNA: TGTGCCAGATGGACAGGGGGAATCTCCGGGGAGCTGTTTTTT.

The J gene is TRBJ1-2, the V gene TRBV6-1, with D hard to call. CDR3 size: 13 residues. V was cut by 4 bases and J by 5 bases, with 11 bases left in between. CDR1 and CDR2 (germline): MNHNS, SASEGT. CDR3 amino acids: CASSANGAYGYTF. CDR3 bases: TGTGCCAGCAGTGCTAACGGAGCATATGGCTACACCTTC.

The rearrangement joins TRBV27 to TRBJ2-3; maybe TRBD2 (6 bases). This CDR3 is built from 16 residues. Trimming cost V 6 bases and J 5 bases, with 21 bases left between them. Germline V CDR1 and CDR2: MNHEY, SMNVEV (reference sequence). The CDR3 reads CASSPLGTGRIDTQYF. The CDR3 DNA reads TGTGCCAGCAGCCCTTTAGGGACCGGGAGAATAGATACGCAGTATTTT.

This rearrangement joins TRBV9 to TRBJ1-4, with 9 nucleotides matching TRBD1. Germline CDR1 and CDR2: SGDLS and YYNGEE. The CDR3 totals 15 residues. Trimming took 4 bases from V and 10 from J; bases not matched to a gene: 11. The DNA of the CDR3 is TGTGCCAGCAGCTCCAGTCCCGGGACAGGGAGAAAACTGTTTTTT. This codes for CASSSSPGTGRKLFF. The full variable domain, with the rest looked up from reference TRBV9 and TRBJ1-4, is DSGVTQTPKHLITATGQRVTLRCSPRSGDLSVYWYQQSLDQGLQFLIQYYNGEERAKGNILERFSAQQFPDLHSELNLSSLELGDSALYFCASSSSPGTGRKLFFGSGTQLSVL.

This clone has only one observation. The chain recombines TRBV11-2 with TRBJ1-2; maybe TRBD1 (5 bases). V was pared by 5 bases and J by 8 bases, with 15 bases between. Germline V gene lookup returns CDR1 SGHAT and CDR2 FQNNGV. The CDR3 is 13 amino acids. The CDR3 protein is CASSLSPRDGYTF. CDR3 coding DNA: TGTGCCAGCAGCCTTTCCCCCAGGGACGGCTACACCTTC.

Written as DNA, the CDR3 is TGTGCTAGTGGTTTGAATTACAGAAGGACAGGGGGCTTCGCTGAAAAACTGTTTTTT. Translating it yields CASGLNYRRTGGFAEKLFF. This chain links TRBV12-5 with TRBJ1-4; 11 bases align to TRBD1. The ends lost 2 bases at V and 7 bases at J; junction bases unmatched: 15. The CDR3 contains 19 residues. CDR1 is LGHNT and CDR2 is FRNRAP in the germline V gene. Full variable domain (outside the CDR3, taken from reference TRBV12-5 and TRBJ1-4): DARVTQTPRHKVTEMGQEVTMRCQPILGHNTVFWYRQTMMQGLELLAYFRNRAPLDDSGMPKDRFSAEMPDATLATLKIQPSEPRDSAVYFCASGLNYRRTGGFAEKLFFGSGTQLSVL.

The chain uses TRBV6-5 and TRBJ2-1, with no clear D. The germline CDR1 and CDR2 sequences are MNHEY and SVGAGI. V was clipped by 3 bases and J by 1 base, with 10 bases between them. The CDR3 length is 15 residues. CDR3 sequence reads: CASSYDGTSYNEQFF. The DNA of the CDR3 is TGTGCCAGCAGTTATGACGGTACATCCTACAATGAGCAGTTCTTC.

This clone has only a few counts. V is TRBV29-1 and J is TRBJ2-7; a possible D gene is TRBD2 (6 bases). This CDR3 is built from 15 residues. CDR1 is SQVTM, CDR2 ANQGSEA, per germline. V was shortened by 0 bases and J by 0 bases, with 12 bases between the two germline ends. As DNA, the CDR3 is TGCAGCGTTGAAGACCCGGCTAGCGACTCCTACGAGCAGTACTTC. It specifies CSVEDPASDSYEQYF.

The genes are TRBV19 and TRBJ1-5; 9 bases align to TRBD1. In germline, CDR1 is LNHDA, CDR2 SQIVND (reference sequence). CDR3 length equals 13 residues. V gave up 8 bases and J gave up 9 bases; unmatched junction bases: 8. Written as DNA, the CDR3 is TGTGCCAGTGGGGTTACAGGGGGCGGGCCCCAGCATTTT. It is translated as CASGVTGGGPQHF.

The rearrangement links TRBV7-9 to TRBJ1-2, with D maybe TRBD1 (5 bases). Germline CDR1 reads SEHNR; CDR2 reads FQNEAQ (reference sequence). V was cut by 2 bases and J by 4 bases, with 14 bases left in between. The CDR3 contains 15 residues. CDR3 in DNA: TGTGCCAGCAGCTTATATGAGACAGAAATCTATGGCTACACCTTC. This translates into CASSLYETEIYGYTF.

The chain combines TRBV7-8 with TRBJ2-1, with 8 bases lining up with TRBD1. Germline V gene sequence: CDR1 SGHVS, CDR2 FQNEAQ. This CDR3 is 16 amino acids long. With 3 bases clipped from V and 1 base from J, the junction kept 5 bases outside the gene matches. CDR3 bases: TGTGCCAGCAGCTTCCAGACAGGGGTTTCCTACAATGAGCAGTTCTTC. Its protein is CASSFQTGVSYNEQFF.

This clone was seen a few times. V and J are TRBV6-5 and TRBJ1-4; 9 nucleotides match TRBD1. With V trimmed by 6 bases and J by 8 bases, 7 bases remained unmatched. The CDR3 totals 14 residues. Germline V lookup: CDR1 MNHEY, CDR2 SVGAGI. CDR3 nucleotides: TGTGCCAGCAGGGGGAGGGACAGGGAGGAAAAACTGTTTTTT. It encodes CASRGRDREEKLFF.

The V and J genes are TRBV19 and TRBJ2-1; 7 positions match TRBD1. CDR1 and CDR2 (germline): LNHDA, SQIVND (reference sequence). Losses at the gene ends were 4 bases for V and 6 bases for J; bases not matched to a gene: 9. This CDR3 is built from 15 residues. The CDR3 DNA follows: TGTGCCAGTAGTACCCCAGGGGGACACTCCAATGAGCAGTTCTTC. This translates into CASSTPGGHSNEQFF.